Listed below are T cell receptor beta chains from one sample, sequenced in a study of shared clonotypes between healthy human individuals. Only in-frame clones appear in the TCRdb table, and some are missing; sequencing was by immunoSEQ multiplex PCR. The table shows approximately 1.9 million clones, with about 93% occurring only once. The sequenced sample consisted of naive CD8+ T cells from PBMCs. Receptors originate from a man aged 18 to 30 in good health. Some clones in this sample may be carry-over from other donors' samples. Each CDR3 is given with its conserved first and last residue. Each record gives: CDR3 protein, CDR3 DNA, V gene, clone size, J gene, D gene. The D gene is left open where the match is weak. Expanded clones get a size class; other rows say once, few or many, or leave the size out.

CDR3: CACKHFISNRGRTDTEAFF
DNA: TGTGCCTGTAAACACTTTATATCCAACAGGGGAAGGACGGACACTGAAGCTTTCTTT
V: TRBV30
size: -
J: TRBJ1-1
D: TRBD1

CDR3: CASRSDRGPPEAFF
DNA: TGTGCCAGCAGATCTGACAGGGGCCCTCCTGAAGCTTTCTTT
V: TRBV28
size: few
J: TRBJ1-1
D: TRBD1

CDR3: CASSLWVGEPQHF
DNA: TGTGCCAGCAGTTTATGGGTCGGCGAGCCCCAGCATTTT
V: TRBV27
size: -
J: TRBJ1-5
D: -

CDR3: CASSPRTLDEQFF
DNA: TGTGCCAGCAGCCCTAGGACACTGGATGAGCAGTTCTTC
V: TRBV11-2
size: -
J: TRBJ2-1
D: -

CDR3: CASRTGSNQPQHF
DNA: TGTGCCAGTCGCACAGGTAGCAATCAGCCCCAGCATTTT
V: TRBV19
size: -
J: TRBJ1-5
D: -

CDR3: CASSVVGRGSYNEQFF
DNA: TGTGCCAGCAGCGTAGTGGGCAGGGGCTCCTACAATGAGCAGTTCTTC
V: TRBV9
size: -
J: TRBJ2-1
D: -

CDR3: CASSLFGPYEQYF
DNA: TGTGCCAGCAGCTTATTCGGGCCCTACGAGCAGTACTTC
V: TRBV11-2
size: -
J: TRBJ2-7
D: -

CDR3: CASRLGQNQETQYF
DNA: TGTGCCAGCAGGCTCGGACAGAATCAAGAGACCCAGTACTTC
V: TRBV28
size: few
J: TRBJ2-5
D: -

CDR3: CASSQVTDTQYF
DNA: TGCGCCAGCAGCCAAGTCACAGATACGCAGTATTTT
V: TRBV4-1
size: few
J: TRBJ2-3
D: -

CDR3: CASSLGTSPNEQFF
DNA: TGTGCCAGCAGTTTGGGGACTAGCCCCAATGAGCAGTTCTTC
V: TRBV27
size: -
J: TRBJ2-1
D: TRBD2

CDR3: CASSHQQGAVFYEQYF
DNA: TGCGCCAGCAGCCATCAACAAGGGGCGGTATTCTACGAGCAGTACTTC
V: TRBV4-1
size: once
J: TRBJ2-7
D: -

CDR3: CASSLVGTGPTGELFF
DNA: TGTGCCAGCAGTTTGGTAGGGACAGGGCCGACCGGGGAGCTGTTTTTT
V: TRBV28
size: once
J: TRBJ2-2
D: TRBD1

CDR3: CAWRSTSGGKQETQYF
DNA: TGTGCCTGGAGATCAACTAGCGGCGGCAAACAAGAGACCCAGTACTTC
V: TRBV30
size: -
J: TRBJ2-5
D: TRBD2

CDR3: CASRAHRARQEKLFF
DNA: TGTGCCAGCAGAGCCCACAGGGCTCGTCAGGAAAAACTGTTTTTT
V: TRBV28
size: once
J: TRBJ1-4
D: -

CDR3: CASSREDTQYF
DNA: TGTGCCAGCAGCCGAGAGGATACGCAGTATTTT
V: TRBV28
size: -
J: TRBJ2-3
D: -

CDR3: CASSNPRGSSYEQYF
DNA: TGTGCCAGCAGTAACCCCCGGGGAAGCTCCTACGAGCAGTACTTC
V: TRBV6-5
size: once
J: TRBJ2-7
D: -

CDR3: CASSLLLGEGPYEQYF
DNA: TGTGCCAGCAGTTTACTGTTGGGAGAGGGCCCCTACGAGCAGTACTTC
V: TRBV27
size: -
J: TRBJ2-7
D: -